This entry lists 8 T cell receptor beta chains sequenced from one sample in a study of T cell responses to AZD1222 COVID-19 vaccine. The method was immunoSEQ multiplex PCR; TCRdb's version includes in-frame clones alone and lacks a portion of them. The sample carries about 120,000 clones, about 87% recorded once. Specimen: peripheral blood, collected on day 0 of AZD1222 vaccination. These TCRs come from an adult in good health.

This clone came up a few times. V usage is TRBV5-1 and J usage is TRBJ2-5; 7 bases match TRBD2. V was clipped by 0 bases and J by 5 bases; unmatched bases: 13. CDR1 and CDR2 from the germline V gene are SGHRS and YFSETQ. The CDR3 has 17 amino acids. CDR3 nucleotide sequence: TGCGCCAGCAGCTTGGATCCCCCCGGGGGAGGGGTGGAGACCCAGTACTTC. This sequence encodes CASSLDPPGGGVETQYF.

The chain recombines TRBV6-1 with TRBJ2-7; 7 bases fit TRBD1. The V segment lost 1 base and the J segment 3 bases; nucleotides outside the gene matches: 6. CDR1 MNHNS and CDR2 SASEGT come from the germline V gene. This CDR3 has 15 residues. DNA for the CDR3: TGTGCCAGCAGTGAAGGTGGACAGGTATTCTACGAGCAGTACTTC. This translates into CASSEGGQVFYEQYF.

The V gene is TRBV6-6, the J gene TRBJ2-5; the match to TRBD1 covers 8 bases. Germline trimming cut 8 bases from V and 1 base from J; bases unmatched to any gene: 6. Germline values: CDR1 MNHNY, CDR2 SVGAGI (reference sequence). This CDR3 is built from 14 residues. In nucleotides, the CDR3 is TGTGCCAGCGGGAGGACAGGGAGCCAAGAGACCCAGTACTTC. Amino acids: CASGRTGSQETQYF.

The chain has TRBV14 and TRBJ1-2; no firm D call. The length of the CDR3 is 15 residues. The germline gives CDR1 SGHDN, CDR2 FVKESK. The V end was cut by 2 bases, the J end by 1 base, with 11 bases between. The CDR3 DNA reads TGTGCCAGCAGCCAATCGGGCGGCCTTAACTATGGCTACACCTTC. Its protein is CASSQSGGLNYGYTF. Variable domain in full (rest from reference TRBV14 and TRBJ1-2): EAGVTQFPSHSVIEKGQTVTLRCDPISGHDNLYWYRRVMGKEIKFLLHFVKESKQDESGMPNNRFLAERTGGTYSTLKVQPAELEDSGVYFCASSQSGGLNYGYTFGSGTRLTVV.

This chain joins TRBV7-9 and TRBJ1-1; D remains ambiguous. CDR3 length equals 12 residues. V lost 5 bases, J lost 7 bases, and 11 bases lay in between. Germline assignment: CDR1 SEHNR and CDR2 FQNEAQ (reference sequence). CDR3: CASSGDGGEAFF. The CDR3 DNA is TGTGCCAGCAGCGGAGATGGCGGTGAAGCTTTCTTT.

V and J are TRBV28 and TRBJ1-2; weak D call: TRBD1 (6 bases). Per germline, CDR1 MDHEN and CDR2 SYDVKM. CDR3 length: 15 amino acids. The germline V and J ends were trimmed by 2 bases and 4 bases, with 14 bases remaining between them. CDR3 region: CASSLRTALGYGYTF. In nucleotides, the CDR3 is TGTGCCAGCAGTTTACGGACAGCCCTAGGCTATGGCTACACCTTC.

The chain combines TRBV19 with TRBJ1-1; D is unclear. V gave up 4 bases and J gave up 6 bases, with 15 bases separating them. The length of the CDR3 is 14 residues. Germline loops: CDR1 LNHDA, CDR2 SQIVND (reference sequence). The CDR3 is CASSKILGTAEAFF. DNA for the CDR3: TGTGCCAGTAGTAAAATTCTGGGAACGGCTGAAGCTTTCTTT.

Note on this clone: A read error may produce the germline difference seen at one junction end. This chain links TRBV2 with TRBJ2-7, with D unclear. There are 12 residues in the CDR3. CDR1 SNHLY and CDR2 FYNNEI come from the germline V gene. The CDR3 DNA reads as TGTGCCAGCAGTGATGCTCTGACGGCATCTACGTTC. Its protein is CASSDALTASTF.